The 14 T cell receptor beta chains reported below all come from one sample, sequenced in a study of cytomegalovirus exposure and HLA in healthy donors. PCR involved 60 Vbeta and 13 Jbeta primers. Assay: immunoSEQ multiplex PCR; the TCRdb copy retains only in-frame clones and omits some. This sample has approximately 170,000 clones, with just under 80% found just once. The sample consisted of PBMCs. The receptors shown here come from a man aged 18-30 years in good health and CMV-seropositive.

This clone was counted only a few times. The rearrangement uses TRBV19 and TRBJ1-2, with TRBD1 matching 7 bases. Germline V gene lookup returns CDR1 LNHDA and CDR2 SQIVND (reference sequence). CDR3 length equals 16 residues. The V gene end was trimmed by 3 bases and the J gene end by 2 bases; junction bases not matched to a gene: 9. CDR3 loop: CASSIRQGLNNYGYTF. The CDR3 bases are TGTGCCAGTAGTATCAGACAGGGTCTGAACAACTATGGCTACACCTTC.

As to this clone: Given the absence of the conserved phenylalanine or tryptophan at the CDR3 end, a read error is likely. The chain joins TRBV6-6 to TRBJ1-6; a possible D gene is TRBD1 (5 bases). This CDR3 spans 13 amino acids. Looked up from germline, CDR1 is MNHNY and CDR2 is SVGAGI (reference sequence). With 7 bases removed from V and 12 bases from J, the gap between germline ends came to 16 bases. The CDR3 nucleotides are TGTGCCAGCACGGATTCGGGGGTCGGACCCCTCCACCTT. This sequence encodes CASTDSGVGPLHL.

In its sample, this clone was seen once. The V and J genes are TRBV6-4 and TRBJ2-2; 12 bases fit TRBD2. Trimming at V came to 2 bases and at J to 6 bases, leaving 1 base not matched to a gene. Germline CDR1 reads MRHNA; CDR2 reads SNTAGT. The CDR3 is made up of 15 amino acids. The DNA for the CDR3 is TGTGCCAGCAGTGACGGACTAGCGGGACCCGGGGAGCTGTTTTTT. Encoded protein: CASSDGLAGPGELFF.

The rearrangement uses TRBV14 and TRBJ1-2; a possible D gene is TRBD1 (6 bases). The V end lost 3 bases, the J end lost 4 bases, and 9 bases lay between the germline ends. The germline gives CDR1 SGHDN, CDR2 FVKESK. The CDR3 contains 13 residues. The CDR3 bases are TGTGCCAGCAGCCATGGGGGGGCCTATGGCTACACCTTC. Encoded protein: CASSHGGAYGYTF.

The chain carries TRBV2 and TRBJ2-3, with TRBD2 identical over 7 bases. With V trimmed by 11 bases and J by 4 bases, 12 bases remained unmatched. The CDR3 has 14 residues. Germline values: CDR1 SNHLY, CDR2 FYNNEI. CDR3 DNA sequence: TGTGCCGGGGGGGGTGGGGGGAAGGCAGATACGCAGTATTTT. Residues: CAGGGGGKADTQYF.

The V gene is TRBV4-2, the J gene TRBJ1-1; TRBD1 matches at 7 bases. Germline trimming cut 2 bases from V and 5 bases from J; bases unmatched to any gene: 5. This CDR3 spans 14 amino acids. Looked up from germline, CDR1 is LGHNA and CDR2 is YNFKEQ. CDR3 bases: TGTGCCAGCAGCCAACCCGACAGGGAAACTGAAGCTTTCTTT. Translation gives CASSQPDRETEAFF.

This sequence joins TRBV29-1 and TRBJ2-2; 10 bases agree with TRBD2. Looked up from germline, CDR1 is SQVTM and CDR2 is ANQGSEA. CDR3 length equals 13 residues. Trimming at V came to 7 bases and at J to 1 base, leaving 0 bases not matched to a gene. CDR3 bases: TGCAGCGCTAGCGGGAGGAACACCGGGGAGCTGTTTTTT. Protein: CSASGRNTGELFF.

The genes are TRBV6-5 and TRBJ1-5; D not resolved. The CDR3 spans 13 residues. Trimming took 5 bases from V and 9 from J, leaving 14 bases between them. The germline gives CDR1 MNHEY, CDR2 SVGAGI. The CDR3 DNA reads as TGTGCCAGCAGTGACACTCGTTTAACGCCCCAGCATTTT. This sequence encodes CASSDTRLTPQHF.

This clone was counted between two and nine times. This chain uses TRBV6-4 with TRBJ2-1; 10 bases are shared with TRBD1. Germline V lookup: CDR1 MRHNA, CDR2 SNTAGT. The V and J ends lost 2 bases and 4 bases, in that order; junction bases with no gene match: 2. This CDR3 is built from 15 residues. The DNA of the CDR3 is TGTGCCAGCAGTGACGGGACAGGGGAGTACAATGAGCAGTTCTTC. Translating it yields CASSDGTGEYNEQFF.

The chain combines TRBV2 with TRBJ2-1, with a possible D match to TRBD1 (6 bases). V was shortened by 6 bases and J by 5 bases, with 11 bases between the two germline ends. This CDR3 comprises 13 residues. Per the germline V gene, CDR1 is SNHLY and CDR2 is FYNNEI. The DNA for the CDR3 is TGTGCCAGCAGCGGACAGTCCGACAATGAGCAGTTCTTC. This sequence encodes CASSGQSDNEQFF. The complete variable domain, with remaining parts taken from reference TRBV2 and TRBJ2-1, reads EPEVTQTPSHQVTQMGQEVILRCVPISNHLYFYWYRQILGQKVEFLVSFYNNEISEKSEIFDDQFSVERPDGSNFTLKIRSTKLEDSAMYFCASSGQSDNEQFFGPGTRLTVL.

This chain links TRBV6-5 with TRBJ1-1; TRBD1 might be the D (5 bases). CDR1 is MNHEY, CDR2 SVGAGI, per germline. The CDR3 runs to 12 residues. Trimming shortened V by 4 bases and J by 11 bases, and 14 bases separated the two germline ends. The CDR3 loop is CASSSGTSGAFF. CDR3 DNA sequence: TGTGCCAGCAGTTCAGGGACGAGCGGGGCTTTCTTT.

This sequence joins TRBV2 and TRBJ2-3, with D perhaps matching TRBD1 (8 bases). The ends were cut back, 6 bases at V and 5 bases at J, with 18 bases in the middle. This CDR3 region has 15 residues. Germline CDR1 and CDR2: SNHLY and FYNNEI. The CDR3 DNA reads as TGTGCCAGCAGCGACGGACAGGGAGGGGGAGATACGCAGTATTTT. It encodes CASSDGQGGGDTQYF. Filled out from reference TRBV2 and TRBJ2-3, the complete variable domain reads EPEVTQTPSHQVTQMGQEVILRCVPISNHLYFYWYRQILGQKVEFLVSFYNNEISEKSEIFDDQFSVERPDGSNFTLKIRSTKLEDSAMYFCASSDGQGGGDTQYFGPGTRLTVL.

Regarding this clone: Germline is not matched at one junction end, which may reflect a read error. The CDR3, as DNA: TGTGCCACCTCCGGACTTTCCCAGAAATTC. Amino acids: CATSGLSQKF. V and J are TRBV2 and TRBJ2-7, with a possible D match to TRBD2 (5 bases). This CDR3 has 10 amino acids. Germline V gene lookup returns CDR1 SNHLY and CDR2 FYNNEI.

V gene TRBV5-4 combines with J gene TRBJ2-3; D gene unclear. CDR1 is SGHNT and CDR2 is YYREEE in the germline V gene (reference sequence). The CDR3 consists of 15 residues. The germline V and J ends were trimmed by 0 bases and 0 bases, with 8 bases remaining between them. The CDR3 here is CASSLARGSTDTQYF. CDR3 DNA sequence: TGTGCCAGCAGCTTGGCTCGCGGTAGCACAGATACGCAGTATTTT.